This T cell receptor beta chain was found in a study of early T cells in non-severe SARS-CoV-2 infection. Study information: The sequenced material was bulk RNA from unsorted whole blood, and its chains were unpaired. Study conclusions and caveats: Comparison of clonotypes with VDJdb favored anti-spike CD8 responses while missing private and CD4 specificities.

The CDR3 has 14 residues. Per the germline V gene, CDR1 is KGHSH and CDR2 is LQKENI. The V end was cut by 8 bases, the J end by 2 bases, with 16 bases between. This clonotype is medium-sized by share. Antigen unknown. Researchers tagged individual cDNA molecules with unique molecular identifiers. A single record per CDR3 protein comes from TCRdb applying MiXCR to the 5' RACE reads. Here the sample spans approximately 28,000 distinct CDR3 sequences, 3.5% to 5.5% being singletons. This rearrangement joins TRBV18 to TRBJ2-7; D could derive from TRBD1 or TRBD2 (6 bases each). The receptor's source is an adult who was a healthcare worker with PCR-confirmed SARS-CoV-2 infection or an uninfected control (not recorded which). Material: whole blood, obtained at baseline. The CDR3 loop is CASRSGAETYEQYF. The CDR3 nucleotides read TGTGCCAGCCGGTCGGGGGCGGAGACCTACGAGCAGTACTTC.